One sample yielded the 22 T cell receptor beta chains listed below, sequenced in a study of shared clonotypes between healthy human individuals. Profiling relied on immunoSEQ multiplex PCR, and the TCRdb table lists in-frame clones only, not all of them. This repertoire shows under 2,500,000 clones, under 97% found once; its top ten account for about 0.13%. Sequencing input: naive CD4+ T cells sorted from blood. As to subset: CD45RA+ positively selected. These receptors were obtained from a man younger than 35 in good health.

Of note for this clone: The sample holds other DNA sequences that translate to the same CDR3. The gene calls are TRBV6-1 and TRBJ1-2; D is ambiguous. V was cut by 3 bases and J by 3 bases, with 8 bases left in between. Per germline, CDR1 MNHNS and CDR2 SASEGT. The CDR3 extends over 13 amino acids. The CDR3 spells CASSDEGYYGYTF. DNA of the CDR3: TGTGCCAGCAGTGACGAAGGATACTATGGCTACACCTTC.

In this sample, this clone turned up once. The rearrangement uses TRBV6-6 and TRBJ2-5; D perhaps matches TRBD1 (6 bases). The germline V gene has CDR1 MNHNY and CDR2 SVGAGI (reference sequence). Deletions cut 2 bases from V and 5 bases from J, with 12 bases between. This CDR3 comprises 14 residues. The CDR3 sequence is CASSYKAGVETQYF. CDR3 bases: TGTGCCAGCAGTTACAAGGCAGGGGTCGAGACCCAGTACTTC.

The CDR3 loop is CASSQTLDRGGIYEQYF. The CDR3 DNA is TGTGCCAGCAGCCAAACCCTGGACAGGGGAGGCATCTACGAGCAGTACTTC. This chain joins TRBV14 and TRBJ2-7; 9 bases line up with TRBD1. The CDR3 contains 17 residues. V dropped 2 bases and J dropped 3; count of bases not matched to a gene: 11. Germline CDR1 and CDR2: SGHDN and FVKESK.

This chain links TRBV6-1 with TRBJ1-6; 9 positions agree with TRBD1. CDR3 length: 13 residues. With 7 bases clipped from V and 9 bases from J, the junction kept 4 bases outside the gene matches. Germline V CDR1 and CDR2: MNHNS, SASEGT. CDR3 in DNA: TGTGCCAGCATACGGGACAGGGTTTCACCCCTCCACTTT. Translated: CASIRDRVSPLHF.

The rearrangement joins TRBV18 to TRBJ2-3; D is perhaps TRBD1 (6 bases). The germline V and J ends were trimmed by 8 bases and 2 bases, with 11 bases remaining between them. The CDR3 extends over 13 amino acids. Germline V gene data show CDR1 as KGHSH and CDR2 as LQKENI. CDR3: CASQGQLTDTQYF. The DNA of the CDR3 is TGTGCCAGCCAAGGACAGCTCACAGATACGCAGTATTTT.

V and J are TRBV5-1 and TRBJ2-2; 10 nucleotides line up with TRBD2. Germline values: CDR1 SGHRS, CDR2 YFSETQ. The CDR3 sequence is 15 residues long. The J segment lost 7 bases and the V segment lost 4 bases, leaving 7 bases of the junction unmatched. Written as DNA, the CDR3 is TGCGCCAGCAGCGCCGGGACTAGCGCTAGCGGGGAGCTGTTTTTT. Protein sequence: CASSAGTSASGELFF.

The chain uses TRBV9 and TRBJ2-3; D unresolved. Germline-derived CDR1 and CDR2 are SGDLS and YYNGEE. With 2 bases removed from V and 4 bases from J, the gap between germline ends came to 14 bases. This CDR3 has 15 residues. The CDR3 coding sequence is TGTGCCAGCAGCGTGTTTGGCCAAACATCAGATACGCAGTATTTT. It encodes CASSVFGQTSDTQYF. The full variable domain, its missing parts supplied by reference TRBV9 and TRBJ2-3, is DSGVTQTPKHLITATGQRVTLRCSPRSGDLSVYWYQQSLDQGLQFLIQYYNGEERAKGNILERFSAQQFPDLHSELNLSSLELGDSALYFCASSVFGQTSDTQYFGPGTRLTVL.

The V gene is TRBV4-1, the J gene TRBJ2-2, with TRBD2 matching 14 bases. The CDR3 runs to 18 residues. V dropped 1 base and J dropped 5; count of bases not matched to a gene: 6. Germline V gives CDR1 MGHRA, CDR2 YSYEKL. Here the CDR3 DNA reads TGCGCCAGCAGCCAAGCCCGACTAGCGGGGGGGCAAACCGGGGAGCTGTTTTTT. Encoded protein: CASSQARLAGGQTGELFF.

This chain links TRBV7-2 with TRBJ2-7; D may be TRBD1 (5 bases). The CDR3 length is 14 residues. Germline loops: CDR1 SGHTA, CDR2 FQGNSA. With 5 bases removed from V and 2 bases from J, the gap between germline ends came to 13 bases. In DNA form, the CDR3 reads TGTGCCAGCAGCGTTCAGGGTACCCCCTACGAGCAGTACTTC. It encodes CASSVQGTPYEQYF.

The J gene is TRBJ2-7, the V gene TRBV23-1; tentative D call: TRBD1 (5 bases). TRBV23-1 is an ORF; its function is uncertain. The CDR3 has 18 amino acids. Trimming left V 0 bases short and J 0 bases short, with 18 bases between. The CDR3 loop reads CASSQSNVGKGASYEQYF. CDR3 nucleotide sequence: TGCGCCAGCAGTCAATCGAATGTGGGAAAAGGGGCCTCCTACGAGCAGTACTTC.

CDR3 DNA: TGTGCCAGCAGTTCGACTAGCGGGATCCTTTACGAGCAGTACTTC. It encodes CASSSTSGILYEQYF. The rearrangement uses TRBV6-5 and TRBJ2-7; 11 nucleotides align to TRBD2. The CDR3 has 15 residues. Germline V gene data show CDR1 as MNHEY and CDR2 as SVGAGI. V lost 4 bases and J lost 4; bases outside the gene matches: 6.

The genes are TRBV28 and TRBJ2-7; TRBD1 is a possible D gene (6 bases). CDR1 is MDHEN and CDR2 is SYDVKM in the germline V gene. The ends were cut back, 3 bases at V and 4 bases at J, with 16 bases in the middle. CDR3 length: 15 amino acids. CDR3 amino acids: CASSFAQGVRYEQYF. The CDR3 region has the DNA TGTGCCAGCAGTTTCGCACAGGGTGTAAGGTACGAGCAGTACTTC.

V usage is TRBV7-2 and J usage is TRBJ1-2; maybe TRBD1 (6 bases). The CDR3 consists of 14 residues. The V end lost 3 bases, the J end lost 3 bases, and 11 bases lay between the germline ends. Looked up from germline, CDR1 is SGHTA and CDR2 is FQGNSA. The CDR3 DNA is TGTGCCAGCAGCTTTGGGTCAGGGGACTATGGCTACACCTTC. Its translation: CASSFGSGDYGYTF.

This chain joins TRBV18 and TRBJ2-5; D is uncertain. The germline CDR1 and CDR2 sequences are KGHSH and LQKENI. There are 14 residues in the CDR3. The V end lost 2 bases, the J end lost 1 base, and 8 bases lay between the germline ends. The CDR3: CASSPRAAQETQYF. CDR3 nucleotide sequence: TGTGCCAGCTCACCAAGGGCAGCCCAAGAGACCCAGTACTTC.

The V call is TRBV5-1, the J call TRBJ1-1; D may be TRBD1 (6 bases). The CDR3 loop spans 14 amino acids. Germline loops: CDR1 SGHRS, CDR2 YFSETQ. Trimming cost V 4 bases and J 5 bases, with 15 bases left between them. The DNA of the CDR3 is TGCGCCAGCAGCCCCCACACCACAGGGACTGAAGCTTTCTTT. It yields the protein CASSPHTTGTEAFF.

The genes are TRBV28 and TRBJ1-2, with no clear D. Germline CDR1 MDHEN, CDR2 SYDVKM. The CDR3 consists of 13 residues. Trimming pared 5 bases from V and 10 bases from J, leaving 17 bases between. CDR3 in amino acids: CASSQTSYGVYTF. The DNA of the CDR3 is TGTGCCAGCAGTCAAACCTCGTACGGTGTCTACACCTTC.

The chain combines TRBV21-1 with TRBJ1-6; the D call TRBD1 from the table was never checked on the DNA. TRBV21-1 counts as a pseudogene. The CDR3 covers 16 residues. The CDR3 protein is CASSLEQGPYNSPLHF. DNA of the CDR3: TGTGCCAGCAGCTTGGAACAGGGGCCCTATAATTCACCCCTCCACTTT.

The chain combines TRBV10-3 with TRBJ2-6, with 9 bases identical to TRBD1. CDR1 is ENHRY and CDR2 is SYGVKD in the germline V gene. The V gene end was trimmed by 8 bases and the J gene end by 4 bases; junction bases not matched to a gene: 6. The CDR3 is 15 amino acids. The CDR3 loop is CAIGDRAPGANVLTF. Written as DNA, the CDR3 is TGTGCCATCGGGGACAGGGCACCCGGGGCCAACGTCCTGACTTTC.

The chain's CDR3 is CASGLTPNYGYTF. The CDR3 bases are TGTGCTAGTGGTTTGACACCAAACTATGGCTACACCTTC. The chain employs TRBV12-5 and TRBJ1-2; the D is unclear. The CDR3 loop spans 13 amino acids. Germline CDR1 reads LGHNT; CDR2 reads FRNRAP. Trimming took off 2 bases at V and 2 bases at J, with 6 bases between the two ends.

The chain is built from TRBV6-5 and TRBJ1-2; D gene unclear. From germline, CDR1 is MNHEY and CDR2 SVGAGI. V was clipped by 6 bases and J by 8 bases, with 22 bases between them. The CDR3 loop spans 15 amino acids. CDR3: CASSSINPLGGGYTF. In nucleotides, the CDR3 is TGTGCCAGCAGCTCAATCAACCCTCTTGGAGGAGGCTACACCTTC.

This sequence joins TRBV6-1 and TRBJ1-1; D not certain. The CDR3 runs 12 residues. CDR1 and CDR2 (germline): MNHNS, SASEGT. The ends were cut back, 5 bases at V and 11 bases at J, with 15 bases in the middle. The CDR3 sequence is CASSSGRFFAFF. The DNA for the CDR3 is TGTGCCAGCAGTTCCGGACGGTTTTTTGCTTTCTTT.

The CDR3 DNA follows: TGTGCCAGCAGTGACTTGAGCTGGCTCGAAGGAAGTCAGCCCCAGCATTTT. Encoded protein: CASSDLSWLEGSQPQHF. This chain connects TRBV2 to TRBJ1-5; the D is unclear. The germline V gene has CDR1 SNHLY and CDR2 FYNNEI. The ends were cut back, 3 bases at V and 6 bases at J, with 21 bases in the middle. The CDR3 spans 17 residues.